A single count supports the clone carrying this T cell receptor beta chain. J gave up 5 bases and V 7 bases, and 9 bases lay outside the gene matches. The germline V gene has CDR1 WSHSY and CDR2 SAAADI. The CDR3 loop spans 15 amino acids. PCR used 60 Vbeta primers and 13 Jbeta primers. The protocol was immunoSEQ multiplex PCR, while the TCRdb copy is restricted to in-frame clones and leaves out a portion. The sample consists of 85,000 to 130,000 clones, over 70% of them appearing once. The record originates from a study of cytomegalovirus exposure and HLA in healthy donors. Whole-study context: Across 350 to 500 genotyped donors, 65% to 90% landed in the Caucasian-associated ancestry cluster.

The TCR originated in a female donor in good health and CMV-seronegative. Specimen: PBMCs. V gene TRBV10-2 combines with J gene TRBJ2-1, with TRBD2 matching 9 bases. The chain's CDR3 is CASTRYASGNNEQFF. CDR3 in DNA: TGCGCCAGCACCCGGTACGCTAGCGGGAACAATGAGCAGTTCTTC.